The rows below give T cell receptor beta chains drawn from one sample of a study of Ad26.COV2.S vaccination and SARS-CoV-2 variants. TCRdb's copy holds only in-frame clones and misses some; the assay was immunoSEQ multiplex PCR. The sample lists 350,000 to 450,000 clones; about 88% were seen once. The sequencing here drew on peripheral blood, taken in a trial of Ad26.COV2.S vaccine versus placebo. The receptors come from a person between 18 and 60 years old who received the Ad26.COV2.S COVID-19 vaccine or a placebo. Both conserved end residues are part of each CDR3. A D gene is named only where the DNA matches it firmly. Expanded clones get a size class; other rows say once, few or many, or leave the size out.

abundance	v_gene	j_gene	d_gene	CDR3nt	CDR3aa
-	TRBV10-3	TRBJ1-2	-	TGTGCCATCAGTGAAGGGGGTAGTGGCTATGGCTACACCTTC	CAISEGGSGYGYTF
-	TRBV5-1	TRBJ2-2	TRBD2	TGCGCCAGCACCCCCGGACTAGCGGGAGGGCATACGACCGGGGAGCTGTTTTTT	CASTPGLAGGHTTGELFF
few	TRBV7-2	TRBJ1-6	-	TGTGCCAGCAGCTTCAAGGGGCCTATGAATTCACCCCTCCACTTT	CASSFKGPMNSPLHF
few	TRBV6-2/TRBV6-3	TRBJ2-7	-	TGTGCCAGCAGTTATCAGGGCCGAACCTACGAGCAGTACTTC	CASSYQGRTYEQYF
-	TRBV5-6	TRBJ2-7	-	TGTGCCAGCAGCTTGGAAAGGGTGGACTCTAGCTCCTACGAGCAGTACTTC	CASSLERVDSSSYEQYF
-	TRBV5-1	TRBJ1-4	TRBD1	TGCGCCAGCAGCTTGGGACAGGGCAATGAAAAACTGTTTTTT	CASSLGQGNEKLFF
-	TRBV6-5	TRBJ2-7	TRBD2	TGTGCCAGCAGCTCCCGGGGGGTACACGAGCAGTACTTC	CASSSRGVHEQYF
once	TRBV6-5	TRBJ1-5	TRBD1	TGTGCCACCAGGCCGACAGGGAGAAGCAATCAGCCCCAGCATTTT	CATRPTGRSNQPQHF
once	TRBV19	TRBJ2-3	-	TGTGCCAGTAGTATAGAACGGGCCGGGACAGATACGCAGTATTTT	CASSIERAGTDTQYF
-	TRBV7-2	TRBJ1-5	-	TGTGCCAGCAGCTTAGCAATTGATATCTTGGATAATAGCAATCAGCCCCAGCATTTT	CASSLAIDILDNSNQPQHF
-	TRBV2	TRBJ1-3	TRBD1	TGTGCCAGCAACCCAGGACAGGGCTTGCGGTCTGCTTCGGGAAACACCATATATTTT	CASNPGQGLRSASGNTIYF